These 22 T cell receptor beta chains were sequenced from one sample in a study of cytotoxic CD8 clonotypes in ibrutinib-treated CLL. Sequencing used immunoSEQ multiplex PCR; TCRdb keeps in-frame clones, though not all of them. The sample records 150,000 or so clones, approximately 80% being singletons. Sequenced material: PBMCs, taken after 36 months of ibrutinib treatment. Receptor source: a human donor with chronic lymphocytic leukemia.

The chain links TRBV23-1 to TRBJ2-4; 7 nucleotides agree with TRBD2. TRBV23-1 is an ORF for which the function is uncertain. V gave up 8 bases and J gave up 5 bases; unmatched junction bases: 15. CDR3 length equals 16 residues. The CDR3 DNA is TGCGCCAGCCGAACCCGCACCCTAGCGGTGGAAAACATTCAGTACTTC. It is translated as CASRTRTLAVENIQYF.

V and J are TRBV5-6 and TRBJ2-2; either TRBD1 or TRBD2 may supply D (6 bases each). CDR3 length: 15 amino acids. Trimming took off 4 bases at V and 2 bases at J, with 12 bases between the two ends. Germline CDR1 SGHDT, CDR2 YYEEEE. In DNA form, the CDR3 reads TGTGCCAGCAGCCCCGCGGGACAAAACACCGGGGAGCTGTTTTTT. Its translation: CASSPAGQNTGELFF.

The chain couples TRBV27 to TRBJ1-1; 7 bases align to TRBD1. Per the germline V gene, CDR1 is MNHEY and CDR2 is SMNVEV (reference sequence). J lost 4 bases, V lost 5 bases, and 7 bases had no gene match. The CDR3 length is 14 residues. DNA for the CDR3: TGTGCCAGCAGTATCGGAGGGGGCATCACTGAAGCTTTCTTT. It encodes CASSIGGGITEAFF.

The chain is built from TRBV28 and TRBJ1-2, with TRBD1 identical over 10 bases. Germline V gives CDR1 MDHEN, CDR2 SYDVKM. The CDR3 sequence is 15 residues long. V was pared by 6 bases and J by 0 bases, with 4 bases of the junction left unmatched. DNA for the CDR3: TGTGCCAGCAGAACCGGACAGGGGGCTAACTATGGCTACACCTTC. It is translated as CASRTGQGANYGYTF.

CDR3: CASSVVPASGNTGELFF. CDR3 nucleotide sequence: TGTGCCAGCAGCGTAGTACCCGCTAGTGGGAACACCGGGGAGCTGTTTTTT. The rearrangement joins TRBV9 to TRBJ2-2; no clear D. The CDR3 totals 17 residues. The germline V and J ends were trimmed by 0 bases and 1 base, with 13 bases remaining between them. The germline gives CDR1 SGDLS, CDR2 YYNGEE.

The rearrangement joins TRBV19 to TRBJ1-5; D not resolved. V was shortened by 2 bases and J by 5 bases, with 19 bases between the two germline ends. The germline V gene has CDR1 LNHDA and CDR2 SQIVND (reference sequence). This CDR3 spans 17 amino acids. The CDR3 DNA sequence: TGTGCCAGTAGTATACCACCGGACGTGGTAGGCGATCAGCCCCAGCATTTT. It specifies CASSIPPDVVGDQPQHF.

This CDR3 is CSEALTGVYNEQFF. The CDR3 bases are TGCAGCGAGGCCCTGACAGGGGTATACAATGAGCAGTTCTTC. The genes are TRBV29-1 and TRBJ2-1, with 8 bases aligning to TRBD1. CDR3 length: 14 residues. Losses at the gene ends were 7 bases for V and 4 bases for J; bases not matched to a gene: 9. Germline V gene sequence: CDR1 SQVTM, CDR2 ANQGSEA.

The chain uses TRBV10-3 and TRBJ1-1, with TRBD1 matching 8 bases. The CDR3 covers 16 residues. CDR1 is ENHRY, CDR2 SYGVKD, per germline. V lost 8 bases and J lost 4; bases outside the gene matches: 15. The CDR3 nucleotides are TGTGCCATCCGGAGTGGACAGGGAGGAGGGAGCACTGAAGCTTTCTTT. Translation: CAIRSGQGGGSTEAFF.

The J gene is TRBJ2-1, the V gene TRBV2; D uncertain. V shed 8 bases and J shed 0 bases, with 11 bases lying between them. The CDR3 spans 14 residues. Germline CDR1 and CDR2: SNHLY and FYNNEI. The CDR3 DNA reads TGTGCCAGCCGCGAGCATGGCTCCTACAATGAGCAGTTCTTC. Translation gives CASREHGSYNEQFF.

The gene calls are TRBV4-1 and TRBJ2-7; TRBD1 aligns across 7 bases. V lost 1 base, J lost 2 bases, and 11 bases stayed unmatched. There are 17 residues in the CDR3. Germline V lookup: CDR1 MGHRA, CDR2 YSYEKL. CDR3 protein: CASSQGTGVVRTYEQYF. CDR3 coding DNA: TGCGCCAGCAGCCAAGGGACAGGCGTAGTCAGGACCTACGAGCAGTACTTC.

This clone has just a few counts. J is TRBJ1-2 and V is TRBV30; D gene unclear. CDR1 is GTSNPN and CDR2 is SVGIG in the germline V gene (reference sequence). There are 11 residues in the CDR3. V gave up 1 base and J gave up 7 bases, with 7 bases separating them. This chain's CDR3 is CAWSEGSGYTF. The CDR3 bases are TGTGCCTGGAGTGAAGGCAGTGGCTACACCTTC.

The chain carries TRBV7-9 and TRBJ2-7, with TRBD2 identical over 8 bases. The CDR3 is 12 residues long. V lost 5 bases, J lost 5 bases, and 2 bases stayed unmatched. Germline CDR1 reads SEHNR; CDR2 reads FQNEAQ (reference sequence). DNA of the CDR3: TGTGCCAGCAGCCTGCGGGAGGACGAGCAGTACTTC. This encodes CASSLREDEQYF.

This clone has a handful of counts. V usage is TRBV19 and J usage is TRBJ1-5; TRBD1 aligns across 7 bases. The CDR3 extends over 14 amino acids. Germline CDR1 and CDR2: LNHDA and SQIVND (reference sequence). Trimming removed 6 bases from V and 3 bases from J; junction bases left unmatched: 5. Written as DNA, the CDR3 is TGTGCCAGTAGGCAGACAGGGTTCAATCAGCCCCAGCATTTT. Its protein is CASRQTGFNQPQHF.

The V and J genes are TRBV4-1 and TRBJ2-7; no reliable D call. V was pared by 3 bases and J by 5 bases, with 11 bases between. The CDR3 length is 13 residues. Germline assignment: CDR1 MGHRA and CDR2 YSYEKL. The CDR3 DNA is TGCGCCAGCAGCCAGTTTCATTCTAACGAGCAGTACTTC. Translated, it gives CASSQFHSNEQYF.

The chain uses TRBV27 and TRBJ1-6, with 8 bases that match TRBD1. CDR1 and CDR2 (germline): MNHEY, SMNVEV (reference sequence). This CDR3 contains 13 residues. Losses at the gene ends were 8 bases for V and 10 bases for J; bases not matched to a gene: 7. This chain's CDR3 is CASQTGGSSPLHF. CDR3 DNA sequence: TGTGCCAGCCAAACAGGGGGATCGTCACCCCTCCACTTT.

This clone is medium-sized (0.01 to 0.1%) within its sample. The chain carries TRBV4-2 and TRBJ2-3; D remains ambiguous. V was clipped by 0 bases and J by 0 bases, with 4 bases between them. CDR1 LGHNA and CDR2 YNFKEQ come from the germline V gene. The CDR3 runs to 14 residues. The CDR3 region is CASSQESSTDTQYF. CDR3 DNA: TGTGCCAGCAGCCAAGAATCAAGCACAGATACGCAGTATTTT.

The chain is built from TRBV9 and TRBJ2-1; 10 bases align to TRBD2. J gave up 0 bases and V 0 bases, and 12 bases lay outside the gene matches. The CDR3 sequence is 20 residues long. CDR1 is SGDLS, CDR2 YYNGEE, per germline. For the CDR3, the DNA is TGTGCCAGCAGCGTAGGAGGGACTAGCGCTTATCCTAGCTCCTACAATGAGCAGTTCTTC. This translates into CASSVGGTSAYPSSYNEQFF.

This chain connects TRBV19 to TRBJ1-2; unclear D gene. V was trimmed by 1 base and J by 4 bases, leaving 13 bases between them. The CDR3 runs to 15 residues. Germline CDR1 is LNHDA and CDR2 is SQIVND (reference sequence). Written as DNA, the CDR3 is TGTGCCAGTAGTATAGTATCGGGTGGCGGCTATGGCTACACCTTC. This encodes CASSIVSGGGYGYTF.

This clone occurred once. V gene TRBV6-6 combines with J gene TRBJ1-1; D possibly corresponds to TRBD1 (6 bases). Deletions cut 6 bases from V and 4 bases from J, with 15 bases between. The CDR3 has 14 amino acids. Germline loops: CDR1 MNHNY, CDR2 SVGAGI (reference sequence). This chain's CDR3 is CASRFQQGSTEAFF. The CDR3 coding sequence is TGTGCCAGCAGATTCCAACAGGGATCCACTGAAGCTTTCTTT.

The CDR3 here is CSVGGTYGYTF. For the CDR3, the DNA is TGCAGCGTGGGGGGGACTTATGGCTACACCTTC. V and J are TRBV29-1 and TRBJ1-2, with D perhaps matching TRBD1 (5 bases). Trimming left V 6 bases short and J 5 bases short, with 10 bases between. The germline gives CDR1 SQVTM, CDR2 ANQGSEA. CDR3 size: 11 residues.

This clone showed up just once. The genes are TRBV29-1 and TRBJ1-2, with a tentative D call TRBD1 (6 bases). The CDR3 runs 16 residues. The V end was cut by 8 bases, the J end by 4 bases, with 26 bases between. Germline lookup yields CDR1 SQVTM and CDR2 ANQGSEA. The CDR3 nucleotides are TGCAGCCCCAATTCGGGGGGCCAAGGACTAAGCTATGGCTACACCTTC. This sequence encodes CSPNSGGQGLSYGYTF.

About this clone: This sample also contains other DNA sequences that code for the same CDR3. The chain uses TRBV4-1 and TRBJ2-1; 10 nucleotides align to TRBD2. Germline CDR1 is MGHRA and CDR2 is YSYEKL. CDR3 length: 16 amino acids. Trimming at V came to 1 base and at J to 7 bases, leaving 7 bases not matched to a gene. The CDR3 reads CASSQGRASGRNEQFF. In DNA form, the CDR3 reads TGCGCCAGCAGCCAAGGTCGGGCTAGCGGGAGAAATGAGCAGTTCTTC.